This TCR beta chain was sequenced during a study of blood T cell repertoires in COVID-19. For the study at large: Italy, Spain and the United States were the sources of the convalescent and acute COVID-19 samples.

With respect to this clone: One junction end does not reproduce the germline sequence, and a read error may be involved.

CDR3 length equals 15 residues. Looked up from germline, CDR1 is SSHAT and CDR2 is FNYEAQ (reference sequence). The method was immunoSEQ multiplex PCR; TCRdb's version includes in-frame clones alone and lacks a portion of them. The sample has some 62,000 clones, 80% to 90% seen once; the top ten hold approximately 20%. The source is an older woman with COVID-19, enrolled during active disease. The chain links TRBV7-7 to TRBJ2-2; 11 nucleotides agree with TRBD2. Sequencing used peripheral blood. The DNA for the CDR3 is TGTGCTAGCAGCCCAAGGACTAGCGGGACCGGGGAGCTGTTTTTT. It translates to CASSPRTSGTGELFF.